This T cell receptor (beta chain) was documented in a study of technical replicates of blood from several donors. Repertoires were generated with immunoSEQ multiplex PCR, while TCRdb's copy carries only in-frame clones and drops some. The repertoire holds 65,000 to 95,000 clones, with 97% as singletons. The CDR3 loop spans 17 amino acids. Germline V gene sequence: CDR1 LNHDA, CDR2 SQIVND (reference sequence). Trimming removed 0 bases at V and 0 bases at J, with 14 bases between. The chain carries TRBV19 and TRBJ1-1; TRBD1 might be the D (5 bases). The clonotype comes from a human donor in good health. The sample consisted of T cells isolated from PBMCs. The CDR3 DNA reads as TGTGCCAGTAGTATAGATCTTCAACAGGCGATGAACACTGAAGCTTTCTTT. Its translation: CASSIDLQQAMNTEAFF. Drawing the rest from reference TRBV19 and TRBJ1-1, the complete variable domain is DGGITQSPKYLFRKEGQNVTLSCEQNLNHDAMYWYRQDPGQGLRLIYYSQIVNDFQKGDIAEGYSVSREKKESFPLTVTSAQKNPTAFYLCASSIDLQQAMNTEAFFGQGTRLTVV.